A selection of T cell receptor beta chains follows, all from one sample in a study of shared clonotypes between healthy human individuals. Libraries were prepared by immunoSEQ multiplex PCR; TCRdb keeps only in-frame clonotypes and omits some of them. The sample contains about 2 million clones, about 95% of which appear only once. The sequencing input was naive CD8+ T cells sorted from blood. These receptors were collected from a man younger than 30 in good health. Each CDR3 is given with its conserved first and last residue. Fields, in order: V gene, clone size, D gene, J gene, CDR3 DNA, CDR3 protein. The D gene is left open where the match is weak. Rows give clone size only sometimes, using once, few, many, or a class for an expanded clone.

TRBV11-2,-,-,TRBJ2-5,TGTGCCAGCAGCTTAGGGTGGGAGGGGGCAGAGACCCAGTACTTC,CASSLGWEGAETQYF
TRBV4-3,-,-,TRBJ2-7,TGCGCCAGCAGCCCCGAAACCGAAGCGGTTGGGAACGAGCAGTACTTC,CASSPETEAVGNEQYF
TRBV5-4,once,-,TRBJ2-7,TGTGCCAGCAGTAAAGTACTCTCCTACGAGCAGTACTTC,CASSKVLSYEQYF
TRBV6-1,-,TRBD2,TRBJ2-7,TGTGCCAGCAGTGAATGGCTAGCGGGGGGGCTCGAGCAGTACTTC,CASSEWLAGGLEQYF
TRBV9,once,-,TRBJ2-7,TGTGCCAGCAGCCAGGGGGGTAGCTCCTACGAGCAGTACTTC,CASSQGGSSYEQYF
TRBV4-1,-,-,TRBJ1-6,TGCGCCAGCAGCCAAGATTTTAGGTCGGAGTCACCCCTCCACTTT,CASSQDFRSESPLHF
TRBV12-5,-,-,TRBJ2-1,TGTGCTAGTGGTTTGTCCTACAATGAGCAGTTCTTC,CASGLSYNEQFF
TRBV6-5,-,-,TRBJ1-6,TGTGCCAGCAGTTACGCAGAGGGGAATTCACCCCTCCACTTT,CASSYAEGNSPLHF
TRBV11-2,-,TRBD1,TRBJ2-1,TGTGCCAGCAGCCTTGGGGACAGCTACAATGAGCAGTTCTTC,CASSLGDSYNEQFF
TRBV7-9,-,-,TRBJ2-2,TGTGCCAGCAGCTTACAATCAGCGAACACCGGGGAGCTGTTTTTT,CASSLQSANTGELFF
TRBV4-1,-,-,TRBJ2-7,TGCGCCAGCAGCCAATCAGGGGTCTACGAGCAGTACTTC,CASSQSGVYEQYF
TRBV10-3,-,-,TRBJ1-4,TGTGCCATCAGTGAGGACCAACGGGACCCTAGATCGAAACTGTTTTTT,CAISEDQRDPRSKLFF
TRBV27,-,TRBD1,TRBJ1-5,TGTGCCAGCAGTATAGGGACAGCCTATCAGCCCCAGCATTTT,CASSIGTAYQPQHF
TRBV11-3,once,-,TRBJ1-1,TGTGCCAGCAGCTCCGGGGGGGCCGAAGCTTTCTTT,CASSSGGAEAFF
TRBV13,-,TRBD2,TRBJ2-3,TGTGCCAGCAGCTTAGACCCCCGACTAGCGGGGGCAGATACGCAGTATTTT,CASSLDPRLAGADTQYF
TRBV30,-,-,TRBJ2-7,TGTGCCTGGAGTGTACTCGGGGACGAGCAGTACTTC,CAWSVLGDEQYF
TRBV6-5,-,-,TRBJ2-3,TGTGCCAGCAGTCCCACTAGGTGGGATACGCAGTATTTT,CASSPTRWDTQYF
TRBV19,-,-,TRBJ2-7,TGTGCCAGTAGTATCACCCTGGAATTATACGAGCAGTACTTC,CASSITLELYEQYF
TRBV6-6,-,-,TRBJ1-2,TGTGCCAGCGGAAGGGGGGCTCCGCTAGATGGCTACACCTTC,CASGRGAPLDGYTF
TRBV5-6,-,TRBD1,TRBJ2-1,TGTGCCAGCAAAACAGGGGTTGGCTACAATGAGCAGTTCTTC,CASKTGVGYNEQFF
TRBV30,-,-,TRBJ2-5,TGTGCCTGGAGTGTCCTAGGAGAGACCCAGTACTTC,CAWSVLGETQYF
TRBV7-8,once,-,TRBJ2-3,TGTGCCAGCAGCTTATACGACTCTACAGATACGCAGTATTTT,CASSLYDSTDTQYF
TRBV2,-,-,TRBJ2-3,TGTGCCAGCCTTGCTGAGGATACGCAGTATTTT,CASLAEDTQYF
TRBV19,once,TRBD2,TRBJ2-1,TGTGCCAGTACCGGAAGCGGGGGCTCCTACAATGAGCAGTTCTTC,CASTGSGGSYNEQFF
TRBV25-1,-,-,TRBJ1-2,TGTGCCAGCCTCGATTCCTTCTATGGCTACACCTTC,CASLDSFYGYTF